The sequence of this T cell receptor (beta chain) was determined in a study of cytomegalovirus exposure and HLA in healthy donors. Study-wide points: Later analysis found that TCR beta chains associated with HLA were more clonally expanded than other, equally common chains. By HLA locus, TCR association rates varied in a later analysis, with DRB1 showing the most and HLA-C the fewest. In most subjects, TCR beta sequences reportedly gave accurate predictions of HLA-A and HLA-B alleles. In an earlier analysis, in 587 donors, most V segments appeared productive either ~87% or ~30% of the time.

About this clone: Its target is unknown.

The PCR used 60 Vbeta and 13 Jbeta primers. The method was immunoSEQ multiplex PCR; TCRdb's version includes in-frame clones alone and lacks a portion of them. The table lists approximately 260,000 clones, approximately 91% of them singletons. The length of the CDR3 is 15 residues. Germline V gives CDR1 PRHDT, CDR2 FYEKMQ (reference sequence). The clonotype comes from a girl aged 2-10 years in good health and CMV-seronegative. Sequenced material: PBMCs. The chain combines TRBV13 with TRBJ2-5; 10 bases match TRBD2. The J call may be in error: the DNA end matches TRBJ2-7 better. The CDR3 nucleotides are TGTGCCAGCAGCTTAGTTGGACTAGCGGCGAACGAGCAGTACTTC. It is translated as CASSLVGLAANEQYF.